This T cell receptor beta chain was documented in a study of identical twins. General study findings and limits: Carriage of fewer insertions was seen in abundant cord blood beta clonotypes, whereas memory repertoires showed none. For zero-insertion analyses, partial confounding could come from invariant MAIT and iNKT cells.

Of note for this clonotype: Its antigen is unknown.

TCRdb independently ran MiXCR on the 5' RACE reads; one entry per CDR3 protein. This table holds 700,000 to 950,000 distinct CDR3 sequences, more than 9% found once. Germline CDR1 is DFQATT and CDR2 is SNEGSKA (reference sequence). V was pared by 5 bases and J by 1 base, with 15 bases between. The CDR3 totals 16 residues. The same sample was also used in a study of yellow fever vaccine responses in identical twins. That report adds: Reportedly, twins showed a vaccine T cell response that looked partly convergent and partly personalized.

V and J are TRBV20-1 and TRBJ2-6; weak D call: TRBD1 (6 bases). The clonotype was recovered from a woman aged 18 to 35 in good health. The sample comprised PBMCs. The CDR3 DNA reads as TGCAGTGCTGAGGCGACAGGTTCTTCTGGGGCCAACGTCCTGACTTTC. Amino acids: CSAEATGSSGANVLTF.